This TCR beta chain was recorded in a study of CD8 T cells in Susac syndrome. From blood CD8+ and CD4+ T cells, the TCR beta chain was sequenced. Treatment-naive patients with stable or active relapsing-remitting disease served as multiple sclerosis controls. It was negative isolation that provided the CD8+ and CD4+ T cells, whereas TEMRA cells were enriched by FACS. CDR3 length: 15 residues. The germline V gene encodes CDR1 SNHLY and CDR2 FYNNEI. V gave up 3 bases and J gave up 3 bases, with 13 bases separating them. RNA totalling roughly 0.45 to 1 ug underwent reverse transcription with random hexamers. immunoSEQ multiplex PCR amplified TCR beta CDR3 across 54 Vbeta, 13 Jbeta. MiXCR, applied by TCRdb to the immunoSEQ multiplex PCR reads, yields one record per CDR3 protein. Counted here are 150,000 to 190,000 distinct CDR3 sequences, around 95% occurring once; the ten biggest clones make up 0.14% to 0.15%.

This sequence was found in a human donor with multiple sclerosis. Specimen: CD8+ T cells from PBMCs. The chain joins TRBV2 to TRBJ2-3; tentative D call: TRBD2 (5 bases). The CDR3 sequence: CASSDGLQSTDTQYF. In nucleotides, the CDR3 is TGTGCCAGCAGTGACGGACTTCAATCGACAGATACGCAGTATTTT.